A selection of T cell receptor beta chains follows, all from one sample in a study of cytomegalovirus exposure and HLA in healthy donors. TCRdb's table, derived via immunoSEQ multiplex PCR, lists solely in-frame clones and lacks some. The data contain over 100,000 clones, 85% to 90% of them singletons. Sample: PBMCs. These receptors originate from a woman under 30 in good health and CMV-seronegative. Each CDR3 is given with its conserved first and last residue. The D gene is left open where the match is weak. The listing skips clone size in some rows; elsewhere it reads once, few, many or a size class.

d_gene: TRBD2; abundance: -; v_gene: TRBV7-2; j_gene: TRBJ2-7; CDR3aa: CASSYAGTNSYEQYF; CDR3nt: TGTGCCAGCAGCTACGCCGGGACTAACTCCTACGAGCAGTACTTC
d_gene: TRBD1; abundance: -; v_gene: TRBV7-2; j_gene: TRBJ1-2; CDR3aa: CASSRPGTGYGYTF; CDR3nt: TGTGCCAGCAGCAGACCCGGGACAGGGTATGGCTACACCTTC
d_gene: -; abundance: -; v_gene: TRBV11-1; j_gene: TRBJ2-2; CDR3aa: CASRLNGQPNTGELFF; CDR3nt: TGTGCCAGCAGATTAAATGGACAGCCGAACACCGGGGAGCTGTTTTTT
d_gene: TRBD1; abundance: -; v_gene: TRBV5-8; j_gene: TRBJ1-1; CDR3aa: CASRPGQGIGTEAFF; CDR3nt: TGTGCCAGCAGGCCGGGACAGGGGATTGGCACTGAAGCTTTCTTT
d_gene: TRBD2; abundance: -; v_gene: TRBV5-1; j_gene: TRBJ2-7; CDR3aa: CASRKGGDEQYF; CDR3nt: TGCGCCAGCAGAAAGGGAGGGGACGAGCAGTACTTC
d_gene: -; abundance: -; v_gene: TRBV18; j_gene: TRBJ2-7; CDR3aa: CASSPPRDRTYEQYF; CDR3nt: TGTGCCAGCTCACCACCGAGAGACAGGACCTACGAGCAGTACTTC
d_gene: -; abundance: -; v_gene: TRBV30; j_gene: TRBJ1-3; CDR3aa: CAWSGQGNTIYF; CDR3nt: TGTGCCTGGAGTGGACAGGGAAACACCATATATTTT
d_gene: TRBD2; abundance: -; v_gene: TRBV2; j_gene: TRBJ2-7; CDR3aa: CASIRAGVPLYF; CDR3nt: TGTGCCAGCATCCGGGCGGGGGTACCCTTGTACTTC
d_gene: -; abundance: -; v_gene: TRBV21-1; j_gene: TRBJ1-4; CDR3aa: CASSKAVTAGGWEKLFF; CDR3nt: TGTGCCAGCAGCAAAGCGGTGACGGCAGGGGGCTGGGAAAAACTGTTTTTT
d_gene: TRBD1; abundance: -; v_gene: TRBV29-1; j_gene: TRBJ1-2; CDR3aa: CSSEGANGYGYTF; CDR3nt: TGCAGTTCTGAGGGGGCCAACGGCTATGGCTACACCTTC
d_gene: -; abundance: -; v_gene: TRBV27; j_gene: TRBJ1-2; CDR3aa: CASSASGLQGINYGYTF; CDR3nt: TGTGCCAGCAGTGCCTCCGGCTTACAGGGAATTAACTATGGCTACACCTTC
d_gene: -; abundance: few; v_gene: TRBV27; j_gene: TRBJ1-2; CDR3aa: CATGDDLYGYTF; CDR3nt: TGTGCCACAGGGGACGATCTCTATGGCTACACCTTC
d_gene: TRBD2; abundance: few; v_gene: TRBV4-2; j_gene: TRBJ2-2; CDR3aa: CASSRALAGGNTGELFF; CDR3nt: TGTGCCAGCAGCCGCGCCCTAGCGGGAGGTAATACCGGGGAGCTGTTTTTT
d_gene: -; abundance: few; v_gene: TRBV19; j_gene: TRBJ2-2; CDR3aa: CASSMGQGAGELFF; CDR3nt: TGTGCCAGTAGTATGGGCCAGGGCGCCGGGGAGCTGTTTTTT
d_gene: -; abundance: once; v_gene: TRBV5-1; j_gene: TRBJ2-7; CDR3aa: CASSLSGTAYEQYF; CDR3nt: TGCGCCAGCAGCTTGAGCGGTACCGCCTACGAGCAGTACTTC
d_gene: TRBD2; abundance: once; v_gene: TRBV28; j_gene: TRBJ2-4; CDR3aa: CASSSTSGRRDIQYF; CDR3nt: TGTGCCAGCAGTTCAACTAGCGGGAGACGGGACATTCAGTACTTC
d_gene: -; abundance: -; v_gene: TRBV7-3; j_gene: TRBJ1-6; CDR3aa: CASSQGRFYNSPLHF; CDR3nt: TGTGCCAGCAGCCAGGGTCGATTCTATAATTCACCCCTCCACTTT
d_gene: -; abundance: -; v_gene: TRBV18; j_gene: TRBJ1-1; CDR3aa: CASLGSQGTEAFF; CDR3nt: TGTGCCAGCCTTGGTTCACAGGGCACTGAAGCTTTCTTT
d_gene: -; abundance: -; v_gene: TRBV6-5; j_gene: TRBJ1-5; CDR3aa: CASSYGAGRNQPQHF; CDR3nt: TGTGCCAGCAGTTACGGGGCAGGGAGGAATCAGCCCCAGCATTTT
d_gene: TRBD2; abundance: few; v_gene: TRBV6-4; j_gene: TRBJ2-1; CDR3aa: CASSDKAGAYNEQFF; CDR3nt: TGTGCCAGCAGTGACAAAGCGGGGGCCTACAATGAGCAGTTCTTC
d_gene: TRBD2; abundance: -; v_gene: TRBV14; j_gene: TRBJ2-3; CDR3aa: CASSQPGLALTDTQYF; CDR3nt: TGTGCCAGCAGCCAACCGGGACTAGCGCTCACAGATACGCAGTATTTT
d_gene: -; abundance: -; v_gene: TRBV7-6; j_gene: TRBJ1-1; CDR3aa: CASSWAGTNTEAFF; CDR3nt: TGTGCCAGCAGCTGGGCCGGGACAAACACTGAAGCTTTCTTT
d_gene: -; abundance: -; v_gene: TRBV4-1; j_gene: TRBJ1-3; CDR3aa: CASRPGGGSGNTIYF; CDR3nt: TGCGCCAGCAGACCCGGGGGGGGCTCTGGAAACACCATATATTTT
d_gene: -; abundance: once; v_gene: TRBV6-5; j_gene: TRBJ1-2; CDR3aa: CASSRGVLNYGYTF; CDR3nt: TGTGCCAGCAGCCGGGGGGTACTAAACTATGGCTACACCTTC
d_gene: -; abundance: -; v_gene: TRBV29-1; j_gene: TRBJ1-1; CDR3aa: CSALGQWAEAFF; CDR3nt: TGCAGCGCCCTGGGGCAGTGGGCTGAAGCTTTCTTT
d_gene: -; abundance: -; v_gene: TRBV4-2; j_gene: TRBJ1-2; CDR3aa: CASSQQGSYGYTF; CDR3nt: TGTGCCAGCAGCCAGCAGGGGTCCTATGGCTACACCTTC
d_gene: -; abundance: -; v_gene: TRBV28; j_gene: TRBJ2-7; CDR3aa: CASRGQTQPRYEQYF; CDR3nt: TGTGCCAGCCGCGGACAGACCCAGCCTCGGTACGAGCAGTACTTC
d_gene: -; abundance: -; v_gene: TRBV5-6; j_gene: TRBJ1-4; CDR3aa: CASSALEGEKLFF; CDR3nt: TGTGCCAGCAGCGCATTGGAGGGGGAAAAACTGTTTTTT
d_gene: TRBD2; abundance: -; v_gene: TRBV7-3; j_gene: TRBJ2-3; CDR3aa: CASSLAGLGTDTQYF; CDR3nt: TGTGCCAGCAGCTTAGCGGGACTAGGCACAGATACGCAGTATTTT
d_gene: -; abundance: -; v_gene: TRBV28; j_gene: TRBJ2-3; CDR3aa: CASSRGLSSTDTQYF; CDR3nt: TGTGCCAGCAGTCGGGGACTTTCTAGCACAGATACGCAGTATTTT
d_gene: TRBD1; abundance: few; v_gene: TRBV2; j_gene: TRBJ1-2; CDR3aa: CAGQEDRGGYTF; CDR3nt: TGTGCCGGACAAGAGGACAGGGGAGGCTACACCTTC
d_gene: -; abundance: -; v_gene: TRBV9; j_gene: TRBJ2-2; CDR3aa: CASSVHAGELFF; CDR3nt: TGTGCCAGCAGCGTACATGCCGGGGAGCTGTTTTTT
d_gene: TRBD1; abundance: -; v_gene: TRBV5-5; j_gene: TRBJ2-7; CDR3aa: CASSPWTGLGEQYF; CDR3nt: TGTGCCAGCAGCCCCTGGACAGGGCTGGGGGAGCAGTACTTC
d_gene: -; abundance: -; v_gene: TRBV27; j_gene: TRBJ2-7; CDR3aa: CASSLSRTESEQYF; CDR3nt: TGTGCCAGCAGTTTATCTCGGACAGAGAGCGAGCAGTACTTC
d_gene: -; abundance: -; v_gene: TRBV30; j_gene: TRBJ1-6; CDR3aa: CAWSVVRGDALHF; CDR3nt: TGTGCCTGGAGTGTTGTCCGGGGGGACGCCCTCCACTTT
d_gene: -; abundance: -; v_gene: TRBV5-4; j_gene: TRBJ2-3; CDR3aa: CASSSRLDTDTQYF; CDR3nt: TGTGCCAGCAGCTCCAGACTAGACACAGATACGCAGTATTTT
d_gene: -; abundance: -; v_gene: TRBV7-2; j_gene: TRBJ1-2; CDR3aa: CASSLVGPNYGYTF; CDR3nt: TGTGCCAGCAGCTTAGTGGGGCCCAACTATGGCTACACCTTC
d_gene: -; abundance: once; v_gene: TRBV9; j_gene: TRBJ2-5; CDR3aa: CASSVSGTFETQYF; CDR3nt: TGTGCCAGCAGCGTAAGTGGGACATTTGAGACCCAGTACTTC